The 16 T cell receptor beta chains below all came from one sample that was sequenced in a study of Ad26.COV2.S vaccination and SARS-CoV-2 variants. Sample treatment: around 19 received Ad26.COV2.S at low or high dose, single or two shots; about 5 received placebo; per-sample allocation not given. Samples analyzed were those drawn on day 63 after the first vaccine or placebo injection. Generated by immunoSEQ multiplex PCR, the TCRdb table keeps only in-frame clones and is missing some. The data show 380,000 or so clones, approximately 86% seen once. The sample consisted of peripheral blood, taken in a trial of Ad26.COV2.S vaccine versus placebo. These receptors were collected from a person between 18 and 65 years old who received the Ad26.COV2.S COVID-19 vaccine or a placebo.

V and J are TRBV28 and TRBJ1-6, with a weak D call TRBD1 (5 bases). V lost 3 bases, J lost 0 bases, and 12 bases lay in between. Germline CDR1 MDHEN, CDR2 SYDVKM. The CDR3 has 17 residues. CDR3 residues: CASSFGQGSSYNSPLHF. DNA for the CDR3: TGTGCCAGCAGTTTCGGCCAGGGTAGCTCCTATAATTCACCCCTCCACTTT.

The chain links TRBV7-9 to TRBJ1-5, with D possibly TRBD1 on 5 matching bases. Germline V CDR1 and CDR2: SEHNR, FQNEAQ (reference sequence). The V gene lost 0 bases and the J gene lost 6 bases, with 6 bases spanning the gap. The CDR3 length is 13 residues. CDR3 bases: TGTGCCAGCAGCTTAGCTGGGGCTCAGCCCCAGCATTTT. Amino acid sequence: CASSLAGAQPQHF.

This rearrangement joins TRBV14 to TRBJ2-3; either TRBD1 or TRBD2 may fit D (5 bases each). Trimming took 4 bases from V and 11 from J, leaving 10 bases between them. This CDR3 has 11 residues. Germline V CDR1 and CDR2: SGHDN, FVKESK. DNA for the CDR3: TGTGCCAGCAGCCCAAGGGGACGGCAGTATTTT. This gives the protein CASSPRGRQYF.

The rearrangement joins TRBV5-1 to TRBJ1-2; 8 bases align to TRBD1. Germline V gene sequence: CDR1 SGHRS, CDR2 YFSETQ. CDR3 length equals 14 residues. V lost 6 bases and J lost 6; bases outside the gene matches: 10. CDR3 nucleotide sequence: TGCGCCAGCAACCTACAGGGGGACGGTGATGGCTACACCTTC. Translated: CASNLQGDGDGYTF.

The chain links TRBV29-1 to TRBJ1-2, with TRBD1 matching 12 bases. The CDR3 extends over 17 amino acids. Germline V gene sequence: CDR1 SQVTM, CDR2 ANQGSEA. V dropped 3 bases and J dropped 4; count of bases not matched to a gene: 12. The CDR3 spells CSVEVQGQGANIYGYTF. In DNA, the CDR3 is TGCAGCGTTGAGGTCCAGGGACAGGGGGCCAATATCTATGGCTACACCTTC.

This chain links TRBV30 with TRBJ2-3; D uncertain. Looked up from germline, CDR1 is GTSNPN and CDR2 is SVGIG (reference sequence). The CDR3 consists of 12 residues. V lost 2 bases and J 5 bases, leaving 8 bases between the germline ends. CDR3 residues: CAWSPVRDTQYF. The CDR3 DNA sequence: TGTGCCTGGAGTCCAGTCCGAGATACGCAGTATTTT.

This clone was observed once. The CDR3 loop is CASSLSGGASDTQYF. The CDR3 DNA is TGCGCCAGCAGCCTCAGCGGGGGGGCTTCAGATACGCAGTATTTT. The chain carries TRBV5-1 and TRBJ2-3; 10 nucleotides align to TRBD2. The germline V gene has CDR1 SGHRS and CDR2 YFSETQ. Trimming cost V 4 bases and J 4 bases; bases outside gene matches: 6. The CDR3 loop spans 15 amino acids.

J is TRBJ1-5 and V is TRBV24-1; 8 bases are shared with TRBD1. V gave up 4 bases and J gave up 6 bases; unmatched junction bases: 4. Germline values: CDR1 KGHDR, CDR2 SFDVKD. The CDR3 consists of 14 residues. The CDR3 loop is CATSEPGQAQPQHF. The DNA for the CDR3 is TGTGCCACCAGTGAGCCGGGACAGGCTCAGCCCCAGCATTTT.

This clone was detected only once. CDR3 sequence reads: CASSLGGYQPQHF. The DNA for the CDR3 is TGTGCCAGCAGCTTAGGGGGGTATCAGCCCCAGCATTTT. The rearrangement joins TRBV5-5 to TRBJ1-5; D may be TRBD1 (6 bases). CDR1 SGHKS and CDR2 YYEKEE come from the germline V gene (reference sequence). Trimming took 2 bases from V and 5 from J, leaving 8 bases between them. The CDR3 runs to 13 residues. The variable domain in full, with the rest retrieved from reference TRBV5-5 and TRBJ1-5, is DAGVTQSPTHLIKTRGQQVTLRCSPISGHKSVSWYQQVLGQGPQFIFQYYEKEERGRGNFPDRFSARQFPNYSSELNVNALLLGDSALYLCASSLGGYQPQHFGDGTRLSIL.

Here the CDR3 DNA reads TGTGCCAGCAGTCCCGAGGGGGTAATCCAAGAGACCCAGTACTTC. This encodes CASSPEGVIQETQYF. J is TRBJ2-5 and V is TRBV28; TRBD1 might be the D (6 bases). Trimming removed 5 bases from V and 1 base from J, with 14 bases in between. The CDR3 extends over 15 amino acids. Germline V gene data show CDR1 as MDHEN and CDR2 as SYDVKM.

This clone appeared once. The J gene is TRBJ2-1, the V gene TRBV5-4, with 7 bases lining up with TRBD2. The junction had 6 bases not matched to a gene; V was cut back by 3 bases and J by 6 bases. The CDR3 loop spans 14 amino acids. Germline V gives CDR1 SGHNT, CDR2 YYREEE (reference sequence). CDR3 in DNA: TGTGCCAGCAGCTGGGGGGGAGTTCTCAATGAGCAGTTCTTC. It translates to CASSWGGVLNEQFF.

The chain links TRBV10-3 to TRBJ1-6; D remains unclear. V lost 3 bases and J lost 4, with 7 bases in between. CDR3 length: 14 amino acids. Germline CDR1 reads ENHRY; CDR2 reads SYGVKD. DNA of the CDR3: TGTGCCATCAGTGACCCCTCGTATAATTCACCCCTCCACTTT. This codes for CAISDPSYNSPLHF.

This chain connects TRBV6-6 to TRBJ2-2; 12 nucleotides align to TRBD1. The V gene's germline CDR1 is MNHNY and CDR2 SVGAGI (reference sequence). V shed 5 bases and J 6 bases; nucleotides not matched to a gene: 4. The CDR3 is 15 amino acids. The CDR3 sequence: CASSEGQGAAGELFF. For the CDR3, the DNA is TGTGCCAGCAGTGAGGGACAGGGGGCAGCCGGGGAGCTGTTTTTT.

This sequence joins TRBV7-2 and TRBJ1-4; 8 bases are a match to TRBD1. The V gene end was trimmed by 1 base and the J gene end by 7 bases; junction bases not matched to a gene: 2. Germline CDR1 SGHTA, CDR2 FQGNSA. The CDR3 runs 14 residues. CDR3 residues: CASSLDTGGEKLFF. The CDR3 nucleotides are TGTGCCAGCAGCTTAGATACAGGGGGTGAAAAACTGTTTTTT.

The chain links TRBV11-1 to TRBJ2-5; 10 bases line up with TRBD2. With 5 bases clipped from V and 2 bases from J, the junction kept 2 bases outside the gene matches. Germline values: CDR1 SGHAT, CDR2 FQDESV (reference sequence). The CDR3 consists of 14 residues. CDR3 protein: CASSRTSGQETQYF. The CDR3 coding sequence is TGTGCCAGCAGCCGGACTAGCGGACAAGAGACCCAGTACTTC.

This sequence joins TRBV5-6 and TRBJ2-7, with D possibly matching TRBD1 (6 bases). The germline V gene encodes CDR1 SGHDT and CDR2 YYEEEE. V shed 3 bases and J shed 3 bases, with 13 bases lying between them. The CDR3 is made up of 14 amino acids. The CDR3 loop is CASSWSDSLYEQYF. The CDR3 region has the DNA TGTGCCAGCAGCTGGTCGGACAGCCTCTACGAGCAGTACTTC.